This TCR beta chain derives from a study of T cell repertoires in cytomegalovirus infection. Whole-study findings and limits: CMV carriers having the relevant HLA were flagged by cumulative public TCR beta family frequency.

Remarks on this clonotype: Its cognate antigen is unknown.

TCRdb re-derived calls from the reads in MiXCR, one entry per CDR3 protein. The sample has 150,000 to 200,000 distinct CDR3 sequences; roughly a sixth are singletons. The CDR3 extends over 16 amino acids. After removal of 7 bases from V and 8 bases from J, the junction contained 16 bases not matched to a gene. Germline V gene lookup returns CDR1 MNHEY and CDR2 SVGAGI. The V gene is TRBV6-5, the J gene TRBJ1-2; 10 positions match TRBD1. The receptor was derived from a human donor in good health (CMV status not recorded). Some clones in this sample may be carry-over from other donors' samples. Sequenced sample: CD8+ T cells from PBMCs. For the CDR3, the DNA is TGTGCCAGCACGGTCGGTCCCCCCGGGACAGGGGAGGGCTACACCTTC. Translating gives CASTVGPPGTGEGYTF.